The entry below gives a single TCR beta chain sequence along with its context. Time point denoted: after dendritic cell vaccination, including at tumor progression/relapse. This record belongs to a study of glioma-infiltrating T cells after dendritic cell vaccination. About the study: Autologous tumor lysate-pulsed dendritic cell vaccination was given between about 2003 and 2013.

The method was immunoSEQ multiplex PCR; TCRdb's version includes in-frame clones alone and lacks a portion of them. Among about 87,000 clones listed, roughly 87% were seen once. The CDR3 spans 14 residues. CDR1 and CDR2 from the germline V gene are MGHRA and YSYEKL. V lost 3 bases and J lost 1, with 9 bases in between. This clonotype originated in a human donor with glioblastoma. V is TRBV4-1 and J is TRBJ1-1, with D uncertain. The material was blood, obtained after dendritic cell vaccination. In DNA, the CDR3 is TGCGCCAGCAGCCAGATACAGCAGAACACTGAAGCTTTCTTT. Translating it yields CASSQIQQNTEAFF.